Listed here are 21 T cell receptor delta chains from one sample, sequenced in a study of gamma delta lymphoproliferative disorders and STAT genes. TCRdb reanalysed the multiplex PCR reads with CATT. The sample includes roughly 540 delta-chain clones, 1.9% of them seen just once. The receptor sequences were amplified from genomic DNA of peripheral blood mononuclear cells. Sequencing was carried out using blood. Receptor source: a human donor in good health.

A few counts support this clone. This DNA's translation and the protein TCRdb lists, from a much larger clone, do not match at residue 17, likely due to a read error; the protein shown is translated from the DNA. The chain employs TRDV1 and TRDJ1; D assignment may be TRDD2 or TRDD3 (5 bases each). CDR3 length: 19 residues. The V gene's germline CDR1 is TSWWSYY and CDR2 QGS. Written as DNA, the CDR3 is TGTGCTCTTGGGGAACTAACCTACGGCCCGATACAATACACCGATAAATTCATCTTT. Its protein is CALGELTYGPIQYTDKFIF.

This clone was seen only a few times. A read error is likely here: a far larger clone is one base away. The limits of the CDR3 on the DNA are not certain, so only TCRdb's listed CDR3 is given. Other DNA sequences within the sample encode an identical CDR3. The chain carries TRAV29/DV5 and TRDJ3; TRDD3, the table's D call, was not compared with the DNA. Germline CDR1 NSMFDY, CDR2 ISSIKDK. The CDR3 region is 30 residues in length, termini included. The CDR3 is CSVLLCSKSRSCLELNGGPRSSWDTRQMFF.

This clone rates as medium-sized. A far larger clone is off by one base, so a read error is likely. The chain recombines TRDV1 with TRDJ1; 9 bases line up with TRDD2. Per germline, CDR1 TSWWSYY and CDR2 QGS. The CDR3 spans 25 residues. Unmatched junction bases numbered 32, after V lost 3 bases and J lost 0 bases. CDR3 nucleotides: TGTGCTCTTGGGGACCTCCCTCACCTTCCTACGGGGACTCGCCCGGGCTTCAAGTACACCGATAAACTCATCTTT. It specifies CALGDLPHLPTGTRPGFKYTDKLIF.

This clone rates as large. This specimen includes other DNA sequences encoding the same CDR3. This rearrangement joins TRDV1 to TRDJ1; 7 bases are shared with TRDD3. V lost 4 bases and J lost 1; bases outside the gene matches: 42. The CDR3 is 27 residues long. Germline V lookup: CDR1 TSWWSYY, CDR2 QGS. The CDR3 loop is CALGGAGKGLVSGLRSWGTPPTDKLIF. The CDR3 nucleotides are TGTGCTCTTGGGGGGGCCGGGAAGGGGTTGGTGAGTGGCCTGAGGAGTTGGGGGACTCCGCCCACCGATAAACTCATCTTT.

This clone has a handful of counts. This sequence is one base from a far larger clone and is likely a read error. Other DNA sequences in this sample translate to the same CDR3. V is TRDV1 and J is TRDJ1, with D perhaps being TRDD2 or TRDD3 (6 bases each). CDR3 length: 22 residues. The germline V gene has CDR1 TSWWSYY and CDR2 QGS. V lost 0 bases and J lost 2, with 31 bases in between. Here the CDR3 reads CALGELALFLRPGVHGTDKLIF. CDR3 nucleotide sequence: TGTGCTCTTGGGGAACTCGCTCTCTTCCTCCGGCCTGGGGTTCATGGTACCGATAAACTCATCTTT.

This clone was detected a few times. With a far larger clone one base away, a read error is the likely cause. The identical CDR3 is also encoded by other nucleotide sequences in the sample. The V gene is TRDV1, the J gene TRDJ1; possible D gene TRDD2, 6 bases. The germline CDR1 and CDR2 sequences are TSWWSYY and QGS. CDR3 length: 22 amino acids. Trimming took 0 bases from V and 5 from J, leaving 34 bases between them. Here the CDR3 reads CALGELALFLRPGVHGTDKLIF. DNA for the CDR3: TGTGCTCTTGGGGAACTCGCTCTCTTCCTCCGGCCGGGGGTTCATGGTACTGATAAACTCATCTTT.

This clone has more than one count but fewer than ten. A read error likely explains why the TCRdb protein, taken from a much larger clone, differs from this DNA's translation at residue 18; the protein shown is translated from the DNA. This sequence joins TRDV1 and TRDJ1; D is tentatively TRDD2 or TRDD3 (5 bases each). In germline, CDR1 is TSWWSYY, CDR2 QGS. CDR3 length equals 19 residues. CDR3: CALGELTYGPIQYTDKLTF. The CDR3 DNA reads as TGTGCTCTTGGGGAACTAACCTACGGCCCGATACAATACACCGATAAACTCACCTTT.

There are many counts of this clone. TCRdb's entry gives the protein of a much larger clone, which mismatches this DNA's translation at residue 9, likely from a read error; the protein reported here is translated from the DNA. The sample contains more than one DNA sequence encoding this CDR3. The CDR3 loop reads CACDTAGGASSWDTRQMFF. In DNA, the CDR3 is TGTGCCTGTGACACGGCTGGGGGTGCGAGCTCCTGGGACACCCGACAGATGTTTTTC. The rearrangement links TRDV2 to TRDJ3, with 7 bases fitting TRDD3. The CDR3 spans 19 residues. Germline V gene data show CDR1 as GEAIGNYY and CDR2 as EKD. V trimming: 1 base; J trimming: 0 bases; junction bases outside the gene matches: 8.

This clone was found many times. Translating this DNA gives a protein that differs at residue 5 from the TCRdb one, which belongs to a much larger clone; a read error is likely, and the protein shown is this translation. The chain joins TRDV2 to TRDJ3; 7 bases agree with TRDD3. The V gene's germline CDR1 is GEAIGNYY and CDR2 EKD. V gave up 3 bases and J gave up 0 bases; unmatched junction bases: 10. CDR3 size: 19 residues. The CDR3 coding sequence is TGTGCCTGTGACGCGGCTGGGGGTGTGAGCTCCTGGGACACCCGACAGATGTTTTTC. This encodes CACDAAGGVSSWDTRQMFF.

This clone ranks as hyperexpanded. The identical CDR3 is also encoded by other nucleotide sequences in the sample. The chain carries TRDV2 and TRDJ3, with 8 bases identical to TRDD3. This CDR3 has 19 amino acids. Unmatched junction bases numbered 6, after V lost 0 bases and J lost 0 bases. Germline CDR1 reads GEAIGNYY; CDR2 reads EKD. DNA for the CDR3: TGTGCCTGTGACACCGGATACTGGGGGGGCTCCTGGGACACCCGACAGATGTTTTTC. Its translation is CACDTGYWGGSWDTRQMFF.

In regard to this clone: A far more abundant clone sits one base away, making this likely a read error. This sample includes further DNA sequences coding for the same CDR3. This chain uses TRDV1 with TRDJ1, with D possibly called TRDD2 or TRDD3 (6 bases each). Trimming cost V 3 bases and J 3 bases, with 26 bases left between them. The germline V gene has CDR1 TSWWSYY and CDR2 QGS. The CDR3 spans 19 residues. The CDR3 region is CALGEQWGSYRYAADKLIF. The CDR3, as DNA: TGTGCTCTTGGGGAGCAGTGGGGTTCCTATCGATACGCCGCCGATAAACTCATCTTT.

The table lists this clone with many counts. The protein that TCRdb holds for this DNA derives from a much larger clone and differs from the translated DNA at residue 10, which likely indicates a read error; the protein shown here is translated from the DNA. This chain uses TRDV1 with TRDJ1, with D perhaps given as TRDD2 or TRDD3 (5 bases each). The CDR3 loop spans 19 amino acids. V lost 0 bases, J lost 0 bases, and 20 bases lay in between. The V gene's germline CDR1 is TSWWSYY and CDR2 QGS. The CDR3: CALGELTYGLIQYTDKLIF. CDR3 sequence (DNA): TGTGCTCTTGGGGAACTAACCTACGGCCTGATACAATACACCGATAAACTCATCTTT.

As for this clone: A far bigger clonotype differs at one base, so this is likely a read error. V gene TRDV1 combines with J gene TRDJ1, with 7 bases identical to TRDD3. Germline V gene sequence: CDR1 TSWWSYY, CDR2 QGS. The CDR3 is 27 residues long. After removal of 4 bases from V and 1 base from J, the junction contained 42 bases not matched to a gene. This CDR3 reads CALGGARKGLVSGLRSWGTPPTDKLIF. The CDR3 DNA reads TGTGCTCTTGGGGGGGCCAGGAAGGGGTTGGTGAGTGGCCTGAGGAGTTGGGGGACTCCGCCCACCGATAAACTCATCTTT.

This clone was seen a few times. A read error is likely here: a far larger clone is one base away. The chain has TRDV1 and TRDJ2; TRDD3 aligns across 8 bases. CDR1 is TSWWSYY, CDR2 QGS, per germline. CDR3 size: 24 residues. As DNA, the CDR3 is TGTGCTCTTGGGGAACTTACCCGCTCCCCTACTTACTGGGGGTTGACACCCTTGACAGCACGACTCTTCTTT. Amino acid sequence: CALGELTRSPTYWGLTPLTARLFF.

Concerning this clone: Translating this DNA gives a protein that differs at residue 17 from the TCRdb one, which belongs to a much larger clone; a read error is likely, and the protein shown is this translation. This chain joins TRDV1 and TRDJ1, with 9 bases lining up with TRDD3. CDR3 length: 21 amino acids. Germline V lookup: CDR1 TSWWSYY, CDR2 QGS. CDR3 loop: CALGAPLLETGGTGYTGKLIF. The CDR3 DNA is TGTGCTCTTGGGGCCCCCCTCCTTGAAACTGGGGGAACAGGGTACACCGGTAAACTCATCTTT.

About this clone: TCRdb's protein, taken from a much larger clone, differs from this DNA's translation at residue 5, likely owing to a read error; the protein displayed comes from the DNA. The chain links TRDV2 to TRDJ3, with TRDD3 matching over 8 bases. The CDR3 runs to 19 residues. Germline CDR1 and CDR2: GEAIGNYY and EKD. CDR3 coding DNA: TGTGCCTGTGACGCCGGATACTGGGGGGGCTCCTGGGACATCCGACAGATATTTTTC. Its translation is CACDAGYWGGSWDIRQIFF.

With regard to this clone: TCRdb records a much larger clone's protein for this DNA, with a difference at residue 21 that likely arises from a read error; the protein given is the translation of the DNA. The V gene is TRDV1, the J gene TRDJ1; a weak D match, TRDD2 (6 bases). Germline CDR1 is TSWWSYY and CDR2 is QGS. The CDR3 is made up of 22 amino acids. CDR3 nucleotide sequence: TGTGCTCTTGGGGAACTCGCTCTCTTCCTCCGGCCGGGGGTTCATGGTACCGATAAACTCACCTTT. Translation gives CALGELALFLRPGVHGTDKLTF.

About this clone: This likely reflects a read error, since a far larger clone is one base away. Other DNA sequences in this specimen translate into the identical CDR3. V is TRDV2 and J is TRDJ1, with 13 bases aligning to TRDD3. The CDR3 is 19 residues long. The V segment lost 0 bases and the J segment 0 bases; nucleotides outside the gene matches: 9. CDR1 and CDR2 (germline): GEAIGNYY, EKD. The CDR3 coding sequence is TGTGCCTGTGACACCTTACTGGGGGATACGCGAAGTAACACCGATAAACTCATCTTT. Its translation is CACDTLLGDTRSNTDKLIF.

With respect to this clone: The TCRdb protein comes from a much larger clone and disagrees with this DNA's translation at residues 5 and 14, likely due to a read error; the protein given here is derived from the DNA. The CDR3, as DNA: TGTGCTCTTGGGGAACTCCCTCACCTTCCTACGGGGACTCACCTGGGCTTCAAGTACACCGATAAACTCATCTTT. Protein: CALGELPHLPTGTHLGFKYTDKLIF. The chain links TRDV1 to TRDJ1, with 9 bases matching TRDD2. CDR3 size: 25 residues. Germline V gives CDR1 TSWWSYY, CDR2 QGS. V lost 0 bases to trimming and J lost 0 bases; unmatched junction nucleotides: 29.

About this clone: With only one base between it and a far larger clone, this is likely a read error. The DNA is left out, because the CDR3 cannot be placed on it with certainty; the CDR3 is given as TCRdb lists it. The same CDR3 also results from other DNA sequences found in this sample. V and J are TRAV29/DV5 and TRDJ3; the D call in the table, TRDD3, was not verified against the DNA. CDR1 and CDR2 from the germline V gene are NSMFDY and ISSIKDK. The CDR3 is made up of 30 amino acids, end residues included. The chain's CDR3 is CSVLLCSKSRSCLELNGGPRSSWDTRQMFF.

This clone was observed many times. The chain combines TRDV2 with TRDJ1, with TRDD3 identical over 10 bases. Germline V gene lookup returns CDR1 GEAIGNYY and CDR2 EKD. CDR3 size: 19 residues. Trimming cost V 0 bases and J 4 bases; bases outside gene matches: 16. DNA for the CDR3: TGTGCCTGTGACACCGTAGAGGGATGGGGGATACAGGCGGGCGATAAACTCATCTTT. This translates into CACDTVEGWGIQAGDKLIF.